The text below deals with one T cell receptor beta chain. The repertoire was sequenced with immunoSEQ multiplex PCR; TCRdb's copy has only in-frame clones and lacks some. The profile shows more than 85,000 clones, roughly nine tenths of them singletons. The data originate from a study of siplizumab effects on memory and regulatory T cells. The sequenced sample consisted of Tregs sorted from blood. This receptor was identified in a human donor in good health.

This CDR3 is CASSPLDRGSGNTIYF. CDR3 bases: TGTGCCAGCTCACCTTTGGACAGGGGTTCTGGAAACACCATATATTTT. V usage is TRBV18 and J usage is TRBJ1-3; 9 bases agree with TRBD1. V gave up 3 bases and J gave up 1 base; unmatched junction bases: 4. The CDR3 totals 16 residues. Per germline, CDR1 KGHSH and CDR2 LQKENI. The entire variable domain, with the rest obtained from reference TRBV18 and TRBJ1-3, is as follows: NAGVMQNPRHLVRRRGQEARLRCSPMKGHSHVYWYRQLPEEGLKFMVYLQKENIIDESGMPKERFSAEFPKEGPSILRIQQVVRGDSAAYFCASSPLDRGSGNTIYFGEGSWLTVV.